The clone carrying this T cell receptor beta chain was observed at least ten times. Breast cancer patients provided tissue from their axillary draining lymph nodes. The entry originates in a study of breast tumors, draining lymph nodes, adjacent tissues. V lost 10 bases to trimming and J lost 5 bases; unmatched junction nucleotides: 7. Looked up from germline, CDR1 is MNHNS and CDR2 is SASEGT. The CDR3 runs to 13 residues. TCRdb analysed the multiplex PCR reads with MiXCR anew, one entry per CDR3 protein. Of about 130,000 distinct CDR3 sequences in the sample, about 20% were seen once. The sequence came from a female donor with breast cancer. Some clones in this sample may be carry-over from other donors' samples. The chain recombines TRBV6-1 with TRBJ2-5, with 10 bases fitting TRBD1. Sample: axillary lymph node tissue. Here the CDR3 reads CATVRDRGETQYF. The DNA for the CDR3 is TGTGCCACCGTCCGGGACAGGGGCGAGACCCAGTACTTC.